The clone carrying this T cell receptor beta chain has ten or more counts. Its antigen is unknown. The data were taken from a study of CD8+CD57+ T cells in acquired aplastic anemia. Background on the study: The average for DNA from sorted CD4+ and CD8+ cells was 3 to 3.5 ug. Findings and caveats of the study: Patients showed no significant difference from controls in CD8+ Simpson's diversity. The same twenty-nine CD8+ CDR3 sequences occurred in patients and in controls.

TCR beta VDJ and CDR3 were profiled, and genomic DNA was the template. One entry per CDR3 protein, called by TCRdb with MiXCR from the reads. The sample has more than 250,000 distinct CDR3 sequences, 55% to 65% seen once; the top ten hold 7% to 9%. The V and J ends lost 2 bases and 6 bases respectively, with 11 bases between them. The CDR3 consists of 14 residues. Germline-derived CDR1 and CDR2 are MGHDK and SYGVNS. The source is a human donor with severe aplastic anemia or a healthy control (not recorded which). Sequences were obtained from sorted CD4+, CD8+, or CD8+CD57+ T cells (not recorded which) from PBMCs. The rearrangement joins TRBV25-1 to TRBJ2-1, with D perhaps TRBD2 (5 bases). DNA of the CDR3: TGTGCCAGCAGTGAACCCGCCCGGGGCAATGAGCAGTTCTTC. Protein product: CASSEPARGNEQFF.